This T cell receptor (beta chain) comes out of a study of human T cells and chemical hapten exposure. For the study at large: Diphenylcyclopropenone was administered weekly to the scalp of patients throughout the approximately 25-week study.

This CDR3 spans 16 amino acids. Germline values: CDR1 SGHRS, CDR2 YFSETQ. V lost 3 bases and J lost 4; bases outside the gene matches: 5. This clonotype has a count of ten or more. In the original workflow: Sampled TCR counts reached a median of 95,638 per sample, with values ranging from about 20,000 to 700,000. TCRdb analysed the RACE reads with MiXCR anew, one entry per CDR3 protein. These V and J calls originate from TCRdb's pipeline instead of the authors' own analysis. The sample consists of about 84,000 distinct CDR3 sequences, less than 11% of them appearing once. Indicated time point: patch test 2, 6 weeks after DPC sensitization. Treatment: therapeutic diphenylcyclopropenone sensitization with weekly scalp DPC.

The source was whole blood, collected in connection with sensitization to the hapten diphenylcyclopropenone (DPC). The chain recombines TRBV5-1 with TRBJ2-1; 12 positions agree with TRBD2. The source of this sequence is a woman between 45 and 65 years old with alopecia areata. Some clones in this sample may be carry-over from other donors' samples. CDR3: CASSSTSGSGYNEQFF. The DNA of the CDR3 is TGCGCCAGCAGCTCGACTAGCGGGAGCGGGTACAATGAGCAGTTCTTC.